This passage covers 21 T cell receptor beta chains from one sample sequenced in a study of blood T cell repertoires in COVID-19. TCRdb's table, derived via immunoSEQ multiplex PCR, lists solely in-frame clones and lacks some. The table shows 150,000 to 200,000 clones, with about four fifths occurring only once. Sequencing input: PBMCs or T cells enriched from blood (not recorded which). Receptors originate from a woman aged 60-75 years who had recovered from COVID-19.

In its sample, this clone was seen a few times. The chain links TRBV5-8 to TRBJ2-1; TRBD2 aligns across 8 bases. CDR1 is SGHTS, CDR2 YDEGEE, per germline. This CDR3 is 17 amino acids long. The ends lost 2 bases at V and 4 bases at J; junction bases unmatched: 11. CDR3 coding DNA: TGTGCCAGCAGCTTTATGGTCAGTAGCGGGAAATACAATGAGCAGTTCTTC. Protein sequence: CASSFMVSSGKYNEQFF. The full variable domain, completed using reference TRBV5-8 and TRBJ2-1, is EAGVTQSPTHLIKTRGQQATLRCSPISGHTSVYWYQQALGLGLQFLLWYDEGEERNRGNFPPRFSGRQFPNYSSELNVNALELEDSALYLCASSFMVSSGKYNEQFFGPGTRLTVL.

J is TRBJ1-5 and V is TRBV3-1 (or the pseudogene TRBV3-2); weak D call: TRBD1 (5 bases). With 5 bases removed from V and 2 bases from J, the gap between germline ends came to 19 bases. This CDR3 has 17 amino acids. Germline V gene data show CDR1 as LGHDT and CDR2 as YNNKEL (reference sequence). The CDR3 sequence is CASSSRFSGLGNQPQHF. The CDR3 region has the DNA TGTGCCAGCAGCTCGCGTTTCTCAGGGTTGGGCAATCAGCCCCAGCATTTT.

Here the CDR3 reads CASRRTLAGDYNEQFF. DNA for the CDR3: TGTGCCAGCAGACGCACTCTAGCGGGGGACTACAATGAGCAGTTCTTC. This rearrangement joins TRBV5-4 to TRBJ2-1, with TRBD2 matching 10 bases. CDR1 is SGHNT and CDR2 is YYREEE in the germline V gene (reference sequence). The trim removed 5 bases at V and 3 bases at J, leaving 8 bases unmatched. This CDR3 has 16 residues.

The V gene is TRBV18, the J gene TRBJ1-1; D is possibly TRBD1 (5 bases). V shed 3 bases and J shed 0 bases, with 17 bases lying between them. The CDR3 is made up of 17 amino acids. Germline CDR1 is KGHSH and CDR2 is LQKENI. CDR3 DNA: TGTGCCAGCTCACCCCCGCGGCGGGGGGGAATGAACACTGAAGCTTTCTTT. Its translation is CASSPPRRGGMNTEAFF.

This rearrangement joins TRBV9 to TRBJ2-3; maybe TRBD1 (5 bases). The CDR3 loop spans 18 amino acids. The V gene lost 6 bases and the J gene lost 0 bases, with 23 bases spanning the gap. Germline values: CDR1 SGDLS, CDR2 YYNGEE. The CDR3 reads CASNTPRARDTSTDTQYF. The CDR3 bases are TGTGCCAGCAACACTCCCCGGGCCAGGGATACTAGCACAGATACGCAGTATTTT.

The chain combines TRBV6-6 with TRBJ1-4; 7 nucleotides align to TRBD1. J lost 2 bases, V lost 5 bases, and 5 bases had no gene match. The CDR3 runs 15 residues. Germline assignment: CDR1 MNHNY and CDR2 SVGAGI (reference sequence). DNA for the CDR3: TGTGCCAGCAGTCGCACAGGGGATACTAATGAAAAACTGTTTTTT. Encoded protein: CASSRTGDTNEKLFF.

J is TRBJ1-2 and V is TRBV7-2, with no clear D. The CDR3 contains 13 residues. The germline V gene encodes CDR1 SGHTA and CDR2 FQGNSA. V was shortened by 4 bases and J by 2 bases, with 8 bases between the two germline ends. The CDR3 DNA reads as TGTGCCAGCAGCTCTCAACTGAACTATGGCTACACCTTC. Its protein is CASSSQLNYGYTF.

This chain joins TRBV6-1 and TRBJ2-2; 7 bases line up with TRBD2. CDR3 size: 16 residues. In germline, CDR1 is MNHNS, CDR2 SASEGT. V was clipped by 3 bases and J by 1 base; unmatched bases: 5. DNA for the CDR3: TGTGCCAGCAGTGATTGGGGGGGTAAGAACACCGGGGAGCTGTTTTTT. This sequence encodes CASSDWGGKNTGELFF.

The V call is TRBV14, the J call TRBJ1-1; the D is unclear. The V gene's germline CDR1 is SGHDN and CDR2 FVKESK. The CDR3 consists of 13 residues. Trimming cost V 4 bases and J 0 bases, with 6 bases left between them. The CDR3 here is CASSPQMNTEAFF. CDR3 sequence (DNA): TGTGCCAGCAGCCCCCAGATGAACACTGAAGCTTTCTTT.

The chain uses TRBV29-1 and TRBJ2-1; 7 nucleotides match TRBD1. This CDR3 is 14 amino acids long. CDR1 is SQVTM, CDR2 ANQGSEA, per germline. V was clipped by 4 bases and J by 5 bases; unmatched bases: 8. CDR3 amino acids: CSVGFWTGDNEQFF. The CDR3 region has the DNA TGCAGCGTTGGGTTTTGGACAGGAGACAATGAGCAGTTCTTC.

This clone was seen just once. The chain combines TRBV7-2 with TRBJ2-1; 14 bases are a match to TRBD2. With V trimmed by 3 bases and J by 0 bases, 7 bases remained unmatched. Germline CDR1 and CDR2: SGHTA and FQGNSA. CDR3 length: 19 residues. CDR3 coding DNA: TGTGCCAGCAGCTTCGGGACTAGCGGGGGACTTAGCTCCTACAATGAGCAGTTCTTC. Translation: CASSFGTSGGLSSYNEQFF.

V usage is TRBV24-1 and J usage is TRBJ1-1; no clear D. This CDR3 has 13 amino acids. CDR1 and CDR2 from the germline V gene are KGHDR and SFDVKD. Trimming cost V 3 bases and J 3 bases, with 7 bases left between them. In nucleotides, the CDR3 is TGTGCCACCAGTGATCAGGAATACACTGAAGCTTTCTTT. Encoded protein: CATSDQEYTEAFF.

This chain joins TRBV6-5 and TRBJ2-7; 12 bases line up with TRBD1. CDR3 length: 13 amino acids. Germline values: CDR1 MNHEY, CDR2 SVGAGI. The V and J ends lost 8 bases and 2 bases, in that order; junction bases with no gene match: 1. CDR3 sequence reads: CASGDRGPYEQYF. Written as DNA, the CDR3 is TGTGCCAGCGGGGACAGGGGGCCCTACGAGCAGTACTTC.

The chain combines TRBV7-2 with TRBJ1-5; a weak D match, TRBD1 (5 bases). V was shortened by 1 base and J by 4 bases, with 8 bases between the two germline ends. CDR1 is SGHTA and CDR2 is FQGNSA in the germline V gene. This CDR3 region has 14 residues. The CDR3 here is CASSLGQKNQPQHF. CDR3 bases: TGTGCCAGCAGCTTAGGACAGAAGAATCAGCCCCAGCATTTT.

V usage is TRBV5-1 and J usage is TRBJ1-1; no firm D call. V was shortened by 5 bases and J by 4 bases, with 15 bases between the two germline ends. The germline V gene encodes CDR1 SGHRS and CDR2 YFSETQ. The CDR3 consists of 14 residues. The CDR3 coding sequence is TGCGCCAGCAGTGTGGGAGTCGGGAGCACTGAAGCTTTCTTT. Translated: CASSVGVGSTEAFF.

V and J are TRBV6-6 and TRBJ1-1; D possibly corresponds to TRBD1 (6 bases). Germline CDR1 and CDR2: MNHNY and SVGAGI (reference sequence). This CDR3 spans 15 amino acids. With 7 bases removed from V and 2 bases from J, the gap between germline ends came to 17 bases. The CDR3 nucleotides are TGTGCCAGCATAGGTCTAAGAGGGGGAAACACTGAAGCTTTCTTT. Its translation is CASIGLRGGNTEAFF.

The genes are TRBV11-2 and TRBJ2-1; maybe TRBD2 (6 bases). CDR3 length: 15 amino acids. Germline V gene data show CDR1 as SGHAT and CDR2 as FQNNGV. Trimming stripped 2 bases from V and 9 bases from J, with 17 bases between. DNA for the CDR3: TGTGCCAGCAGCTTACCCCCTTCAGCGGGTTTTGAGCAGTTCTTC. It is translated as CASSLPPSAGFEQFF.

The CDR3 spells CASSDGGTESNQPQHF. CDR3 nucleotide sequence: TGTGCCAGCAGCGACGGAGGGACAGAGAGCAATCAGCCCCAGCATTTT. The V gene is TRBV9, the J gene TRBJ1-5; 7 nucleotides align to TRBD1. Germline V CDR1 and CDR2: SGDLS, YYNGEE. The CDR3 runs to 16 residues. Losses at the gene ends were 3 bases for V and 1 base for J; bases not matched to a gene: 7.

The chain is built from TRBV19 and TRBJ1-1, with a tentative D call TRBD1 (5 bases). Germline V gene sequence: CDR1 LNHDA, CDR2 SQIVND (reference sequence). The CDR3 loop spans 13 amino acids. V lost 7 bases and J lost 1, with 10 bases in between. In nucleotides, the CDR3 is TGTGCCAGTAACCCCGGGGGGAACACTGAAGCTTTCTTT. Encoded protein: CASNPGGNTEAFF. Full variable domain (rest looked up from reference TRBV19 and TRBJ1-1): DGGITQSPKYLFRKEGQNVTLSCEQNLNHDAMYWYRQDPGQGLRLIYYSQIVNDFQKGDIAEGYSVSREKKESFPLTVTSAQKNPTAFYLCASNPGGNTEAFFGQGTRLTVV.

The V and J genes are TRBV19 and TRBJ1-6, with 8 bases aligning to TRBD1. The CDR3 is 13 amino acids. Per the germline V gene, CDR1 is LNHDA and CDR2 is SQIVND (reference sequence). Germline trimming cut 9 bases from V and 7 bases from J; bases unmatched to any gene: 5. CDR3 sequence reads: CASWDRQNSPLHF. The CDR3 DNA sequence: TGTGCCAGCTGGGACAGGCAGAATTCACCCCTCCACTTT.

The chain has TRBV11-1 and TRBJ2-3; the match to TRBD1 covers 7 bases. V trimming: 4 bases; J trimming: 5 bases; junction bases outside the gene matches: 0. The CDR3 extends over 12 amino acids. CDR1 is SGHAT, CDR2 FQDESV, per germline (reference sequence). CDR3 protein: CASSWTGDTQYF. Written as DNA, the CDR3 is TGTGCCAGCAGCTGGACAGGAGATACGCAGTATTTT.